One and the same sample provided the 5 T cell receptor beta chains below, sequenced in a study of blood T cell repertoires in COVID-19. The protocol was immunoSEQ multiplex PCR, while the TCRdb copy is restricted to in-frame clones and leaves out a portion. The repertoire holds tens of thousands of clones, around 86% seen once, with approximately 19% in the top ten. Sequenced material: peripheral blood. The receptors originated from a man aged 50-60 years in a cohort sampled during active COVID-19.

The chain employs TRBV28 and TRBJ1-3; 9 nucleotides line up with TRBD1. The germline V gene has CDR1 MDHEN and CDR2 SYDVKM. The CDR3 consists of 17 residues. Trimming at V came to 8 bases and at J to 2 bases, leaving 13 bases not matched to a gene. The CDR3 sequence: CASGIPQGANPGNTIYF. DNA for the CDR3: TGTGCCAGCGGGATTCCACAGGGGGCTAATCCTGGAAACACCATATATTTT. The full variable domain, rest sourced from reference TRBV28 and TRBJ1-3, is DVKVTQSSRYLVKRTGEKVFLECVQDMDHENMFWYRQDPGLGLRLIYFSYDVKMKEKGDIPEGYSVSREKKERFSLILESASTNQTSMYLCASGIPQGANPGNTIYFGEGSWLTVV.

The V gene is TRBV29-1, the J gene TRBJ2-7; 7 bases match TRBD1. J lost 7 bases, V lost 6 bases, and 12 bases had no gene match. The CDR3 length is 13 residues. Germline lookup yields CDR1 SQVTM and CDR2 ANQGSEA. The CDR3 here is CSVAGTATVEQYF. The CDR3 nucleotides are TGCAGCGTAGCCGGGACAGCAACCGTTGAGCAGTACTTC.

The rearrangement uses TRBV9 and TRBJ2-1; TRBD2 agrees at 10 bases. Unmatched junction bases numbered 14, after V lost 0 bases and J lost 8 bases. CDR1 is SGDLS, CDR2 YYNGEE, per germline. This CDR3 has 18 amino acids. The CDR3 sequence: CASSVDRTSGPFLDEQFF. In nucleotides, the CDR3 is TGTGCCAGCAGCGTAGACAGGACTAGCGGACCGTTTCTTGATGAGCAGTTCTTC.

CDR3 residues: CASSYPYETQYF. The CDR3 region has the DNA TGTGCCAGCAGTTACCCGTATGAGACCCAGTACTTC. The genes are TRBV6-5 and TRBJ2-5, with D unclear. In germline, CDR1 is MNHEY, CDR2 SVGAGI. The V end lost 2 bases, the J end lost 5 bases, and 6 bases lay between the germline ends. The CDR3 is made up of 12 amino acids.

The chain combines TRBV11-3 with TRBJ2-7, with 7 bases matching TRBD1. This CDR3 is 14 amino acids long. Per germline, CDR1 SGHNT and CDR2 YENEEA. V trimming: 5 bases; J trimming: 2 bases; junction bases outside the gene matches: 6. This CDR3 is CASSPWDSPYEQYF. In DNA form, the CDR3 reads TGTGCCAGCAGCCCTTGGGACAGTCCCTACGAGCAGTACTTC.